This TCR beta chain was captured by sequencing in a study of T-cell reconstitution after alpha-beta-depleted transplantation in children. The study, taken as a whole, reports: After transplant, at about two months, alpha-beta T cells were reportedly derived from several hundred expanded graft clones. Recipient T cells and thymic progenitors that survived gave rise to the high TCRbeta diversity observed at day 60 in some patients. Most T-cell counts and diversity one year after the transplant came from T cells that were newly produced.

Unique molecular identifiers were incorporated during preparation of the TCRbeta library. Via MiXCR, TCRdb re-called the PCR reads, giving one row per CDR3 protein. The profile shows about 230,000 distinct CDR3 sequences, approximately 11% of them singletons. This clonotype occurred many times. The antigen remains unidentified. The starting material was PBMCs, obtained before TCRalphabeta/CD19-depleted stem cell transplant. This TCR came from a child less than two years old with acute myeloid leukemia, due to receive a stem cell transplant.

As DNA, the CDR3 is TGTGCCAGCAGCGGGAGCCCCTTCTACGAGCAGTACTTC. This translates into CASSGSPFYEQYF. V gene TRBV7-9 combines with J gene TRBJ2-7, with D possibly TRBD2 on 5 matching bases. V lost 5 bases, J lost 3 bases, and 11 bases lay in between. This CDR3 spans 13 amino acids. Looked up from germline, CDR1 is SEHNR and CDR2 is FQNEAQ (reference sequence). Complete variable domain (other parts from reference TRBV7-9 and TRBJ2-7): DTGVSQNPRHKITKRGQNVTFRCDPISEHNRLYWYRQTLGQGPEFLTYFQNEAQLEKSRLLSDRFSAERPKGSFSTLEIQRTEQGDSAMYLCASSGSPFYEQYFGPGTRLTVT.